This TCR beta chain appears in the sequencing data of a study of blood T cell repertoires in COVID-19 (dated by TCRdb to 2019 to 2021). Background for the entire study: Collaborator samples came from the United States, Italy and Spain and covered acute and convalescent phases of COVID-19. Samples came from the ongoing ImmuneRACE study (first 160 participants) plus 1,254 subjects from 6 global collaborators. Sample metadata almost always included a de-identified subject ID, COVID-19 status, age in years and sex. Where available, HLA class I and class II types were taken from metadata supplied by the sample provider and were not determined by assay-based typing. A freely available public database, intended as a resource for researchers studying the immune response to SARS-CoV-2, is where the repertoires were released. The material from the prospective study consisted of cDNA or gDNA derived from T cells, B-cell-depleted T cells, or PBMCs. Deeply sampled blood TCRbeta repertoires from subjects exposed to, actively infected with, or recovered from COVID-19 were included in the dataset. The study at large found these results: The amount of clinical and demographic metadata varied by source and participant and was provided uncurated.

Collaborating institutions collected whole blood in K2EDTA tubes following their own protocols. Collaborator samples were shipped for TCRbeta analysis as frozen whole blood, isolated PBMCs, or DNA extracted from either sample type. Worth noting for this clone: Which antigen it targets is not known. No base-level quality is on record; no much larger clone is a single base apart.

TCRbeta CDR3 regions were amplified from genomic DNA using the immunoSEQ Assay, a bias-controlled multiplex PCR. The study's processing was this. Nucleated cell counts per sample were estimated from amplification of reference gene primers within the assay. Sequence reads were collapsed and filtered to measure the absolute abundance of every unique TCRbeta CDR3 rearrangement. For each sample, productive Simpson clonality was calculated as the square root of Simpson's diversity index over productive rearrangements. TCRdb carries this immuneACCESS record with in-frame sequences only. Its versions omit some clonotypes, under half of them owing to an unresolved V gene in the studies checked, with the rest unexplained. V and J calls plus clone size are reproduced from that table; the DNA served to infer D and trimming. This sample is represented by roughly 100,000 clones; roughly four fifths of them were singletons. Approximately 9% of the sample is taken by the ten largest.

V ends up 1 base short and J 8 bases short, with an unmatched junction base count of 16. For CDR1 and CDR2, the germline V gene lists MGHRA and YSYEKL. The CDR3 contains 18 residues, cysteine and phenylalanine counted. Only the CDR3 region is kept as DNA, spanning 54 bases read in frame from base 1. The sequence links TRBV4-1 to TRBJ2-1; TRBD2 fits 8 bases in the junction. The sequence came from a woman in her 70s with acute or convalescent COVID-19. Source material: peripheral blood. In nucleotides, the sequence is TGCGCCAGCAGCCAAGGAGGATTCGGGGGCGGGGGGAGAGATGAGCAGTTCTTC. Its protein is CASSQGGFGGGGRDEQFF.